What follows are 32 T cell receptor beta chains derived from one specimen sequenced in a study of T cell repertoires in cytomegalovirus infection. TCRdb processed the reads anew with MiXCR; each CDR3 protein has one entry. This table holds some 220,000 distinct CDR3 sequences, around 40% found once. Antigens of these TCRs are unknown. The sample was CD8+ T cells from cultured PBMCs, taken from culture after CMV antigen stimulation. These receptors were obtained from a human donor in good health (CMV status not recorded). Some clones in this sample may be carry-over from other donors' samples.

This clonotype was observed a few times. The CDR3 nucleotides read TGCGCCAGCAGCTTGGCCGGGACTAGCGGGAGGAGCTCCTACGAGCAGTACTTC. Encoded protein: CASSLAGTSGRSSYEQYF. The V call is TRBV5-1, the J call TRBJ2-7; 15 nucleotides align to TRBD2. The CDR3 consists of 18 residues. V lost 0 bases to trimming and J lost 0 bases; unmatched junction nucleotides: 4. CDR1 and CDR2 (germline): SGHRS, YFSETQ.

V is TRBV20-1 and J is TRBJ2-5; D is unclear. CDR3 size: 13 residues. Trimming took 0 bases from V and 5 from J, leaving 10 bases between them. Germline assignment: CDR1 DFQATT and CDR2 SNEGSKA (reference sequence). The CDR3 sequence: CSARDPIGETQYF. In DNA, the CDR3 is TGCAGTGCTAGAGATCCTATCGGGGAGACCCAGTACTTC.

This clonotype showed up just a few times. The V and J genes are TRBV20-1 and TRBJ1-4, with TRBD1 matching over 7 bases. From germline, CDR1 is DFQATT and CDR2 SNEGSKA (reference sequence). J gave up 6 bases and V 5 bases, and 6 bases lay outside the gene matches. The CDR3 runs to 13 residues. CDR3 nucleotides: TGCAGTGCTGGCACAGGGGAGGATGAAAAACTGTTTTTT. This sequence encodes CSAGTGEDEKLFF.

The V and J genes are TRBV7-6 and TRBJ2-2; D is perhaps TRBD2 (6 bases). Trimming removed 0 bases at V and 1 base at J, with 15 bases between. The CDR3 loop spans 18 amino acids. From germline, CDR1 is SGHVS and CDR2 FNYEAQ. CDR3 DNA sequence: TGTGCCAGCAGCTTAGCGGTCGAGAGACTAGAGAACACCGGGGAGCTGTTTTTT. It codes for CASSLAVERLENTGELFF.

This clonotype was seen a few times. The V and J genes are TRBV7-9 and TRBJ2-5, with 12 positions matching TRBD2. V was clipped by 5 bases and J by 2 bases; unmatched bases: 12. The CDR3 runs to 18 residues. Per the germline V gene, CDR1 is SEHNR and CDR2 is FQNEAQ (reference sequence). Here the CDR3 DNA reads TGTGCCAGCAGCCCAAGGGGACTAGCGGGTCTCGGGCAAGAGACCCAGTACTTC. Protein: CASSPRGLAGLGQETQYF.

This clonotype has more than one count but fewer than ten. The genes are TRBV4-1 and TRBJ1-1, with D unclear. V was trimmed by 5 bases and J by 6 bases, leaving 13 bases between them. There are 13 residues in the CDR3. The V gene's germline CDR1 is MGHRA and CDR2 YSYEKL. The CDR3 DNA sequence: TGCGCCAGCAGCTATGCAAGCTCCGCTGAAGCTTTCTTT. Its translation is CASSYASSAEAFF.

V is TRBV4-1 and J is TRBJ1-4, with 9 bases that match TRBD1. This CDR3 is built from 15 residues. CDR1 is MGHRA, CDR2 YSYEKL, per germline. Unmatched junction bases numbered 4, after V lost 5 bases and J lost 3 bases. The CDR3: CASSFRQGANEKLFF. The CDR3 coding sequence is TGCGCCAGCAGCTTTCGACAGGGGGCTAATGAAAAACTGTTTTTT.

The J gene is TRBJ1-5, the V gene TRBV20-1, with D perhaps TRBD1 (5 bases). V shed 4 bases and J shed 1 base, with 14 bases lying between them. Germline assignment: CDR1 DFQATT and CDR2 SNEGSKA (reference sequence). The CDR3 sequence is 15 residues long. For the CDR3, the DNA is TGCAGTGCTAAATATCAGGGACCGAGCAATCAGCCCCAGCATTTT. Amino acid sequence: CSAKYQGPSNQPQHF.

The V call is TRBV7-8, the J call TRBJ2-3; 9 nucleotides match TRBD2. The germline gives CDR1 SGHVS, CDR2 FQNEAQ. V lost 5 bases to trimming and J lost 5 bases; unmatched junction nucleotides: 8. The CDR3 sequence is 15 residues long. CDR3 loop: CASSLRGGPRDTQYF. The CDR3 coding sequence is TGTGCCAGCAGCCTGCGGGGGGGGCCGAGAGATACGCAGTATTTT.

This clonotype appeared many times. The rearrangement uses TRBV7-8 and TRBJ2-1; 7 bases fit TRBD2. J gave up 0 bases and V 5 bases, and 10 bases lay outside the gene matches. CDR3 size: 17 residues. Germline loops: CDR1 SGHVS, CDR2 FQNEAQ. The CDR3 DNA sequence: TGTGCCAGCAGCATAAAGAGCGGGGTTTCCTCCTACAATGAGCAGTTCTTC. Translation: CASSIKSGVSSYNEQFF.

The chain employs TRBV30 and TRBJ2-2, with a weak D call TRBD2 (5 bases). The CDR3 consists of 13 residues. Germline CDR1 reads GTSNPN; CDR2 reads SVGIG (reference sequence). The V and J ends lost 0 bases and 5 bases respectively, with 7 bases between them. The CDR3 is CAWSVTGTGELFF. The DNA for the CDR3 is TGTGCCTGGAGTGTTACGGGAACCGGGGAGCTGTTTTTT. The full variable domain, rest sourced from reference TRBV30 and TRBJ2-2, is SQTIHQWPATLVQPVGSPLSLECTVEGTSNPNLYWYRQAAGRGLQLLFYSVGIGQISSEVPQNLSASRPQDRQFILSSKKLLLSDSGFYLCAWSVTGTGELFFGEGSRLTVL.

The chain has TRBV7-2 and TRBJ2-7, with D perhaps matching TRBD1 (6 bases). The length of the CDR3 is 14 residues. V was shortened by 1 base and J by 0 bases, with 7 bases between the two germline ends. Germline loops: CDR1 SGHTA, CDR2 FQGNSA. CDR3 in amino acids: CASSLGDTSYEQYF. The CDR3 DNA sequence: TGTGCCAGCAGCTTAGGGGACACCTCCTACGAGCAGTACTTC.

The V gene is TRBV10-3, the J gene TRBJ1-2, with D perhaps matching TRBD1 (6 bases). This CDR3 region has 14 residues. Trimming took 1 base from V and 7 from J, leaving 13 bases between them. Germline CDR1 and CDR2: ENHRY and SYGVKD. This CDR3 reads CAISEWGGQSGYTF. Written as DNA, the CDR3 is TGTGCCATCAGTGAGTGGGGGGGGCAGAGTGGCTACACCTTC.

This clonotype was seen more than once but under ten times. The rearrangement uses TRBV7-6 and TRBJ2-1, with 7 bases fitting TRBD2. There are 16 residues in the CDR3. Germline values: CDR1 SGHVS, CDR2 FNYEAQ. V was pared by 7 bases and J by 0 bases, with 9 bases of the junction left unmatched. The CDR3 nucleotides read TGTGCCAGCACCCGTGGGGGGGGGAGCTCCTACAATGAGCAGTTCTTC. This codes for CASTRGGGSSYNEQFF.

The CDR3 loop is CASSQGTGATEAFF. Here the CDR3 DNA reads TGCGCCAGCAGCCAAGGTACCGGGGCCACTGAAGCTTTCTTT. The V call is TRBV4-3, the J call TRBJ1-1; the D gene is possibly TRBD1 (5 bases). This CDR3 has 14 amino acids. V was pared by 1 base and J by 4 bases, with 10 bases between. Germline assignment: CDR1 LGHNA and CDR2 YSLEER.

This clonotype was detected only a few times. This chain links TRBV10-3 with TRBJ1-6; 8 positions match TRBD1. The CDR3 totals 15 residues. J was trimmed by 9 bases and V by 5 bases; bases with no gene match: 9. Germline assignment: CDR1 ENHRY and CDR2 SYGVKD. CDR3 sequence (DNA): TGTGCCATCAGTACCGACAGGGGTCCGGCTTCACCCCTCCACTTT. Translating gives CAISTDRGPASPLHF.

The rearrangement uses TRBV9 and TRBJ1-5, with D uncertain. The germline CDR1 and CDR2 sequences are SGDLS and YYNGEE. This CDR3 region has 13 residues. The V gene lost 9 bases and the J gene lost 5 bases, with 15 bases spanning the gap. CDR3 in DNA: TGTGCCACTTTCGGGGTTTGGGATCAGCCCCAGCATTTT. Protein product: CATFGVWDQPQHF.

The chain combines TRBV7-9 with TRBJ2-2; a weak D match, TRBD2 (5 bases). CDR3 size: 13 residues. In germline, CDR1 is SEHNR, CDR2 FQNEAQ (reference sequence). V shed 1 base and J shed 6 bases, with 6 bases lying between them. The CDR3 spells CASSLVASGELFF. CDR3 bases: TGTGCCAGCAGCTTAGTAGCGTCCGGGGAGCTGTTTTTT.

This clonotype appeared a few times. The J gene is TRBJ1-6, the V gene TRBV20-1; 7 bases map to TRBD1. Germline CDR1 is DFQATT and CDR2 is SNEGSKA (reference sequence). The CDR3 totals 13 residues. V shed 5 bases, J shed 10 bases, and the junction held 8 bases outside the gene matches. CDR3 sequence reads: CSASTGDGSPLHF. The CDR3 DNA follows: TGCAGTGCTTCAACAGGGGACGGATCACCCCTCCACTTT.

CDR3 amino acids: CASTNSRGRNIQYF. The CDR3 bases are TGTGCCAGCACCAACTCCCGAGGGAGAAACATTCAGTACTTC. The V and J genes are TRBV12-3 or TRBV12-4 and TRBJ2-4; D is perhaps TRBD2 (5 bases). This CDR3 comprises 14 residues. Deletions cut 7 bases from V and 6 bases from J, with 16 bases between.

The CDR3, as DNA: TGTGCCAGCAGCGCCGGAGGACGTTCCCCCTACAATGAGCAGTTCTTC. Amino acids: CASSAGGRSPYNEQFF. This sequence joins TRBV11-3 and TRBJ2-1, with TRBD2 as a possible D gene (5 bases). This CDR3 comprises 16 residues. V was clipped by 5 bases and J by 2 bases, with 16 bases between them. CDR1 is SGHNT and CDR2 is YENEEA in the germline V gene.

The chain has TRBV11-2 and TRBJ2-3, with D possibly TRBD1 on 5 matching bases. The CDR3 length is 15 residues. Trimming took off 2 bases at V and 1 base at J, with 10 bases between the two ends. CDR1 is SGHAT and CDR2 is FQNNGV in the germline V gene. The CDR3 DNA follows: TGTGCCAGCAGCTTAAGCAGGGTGGGCACAGATACGCAGTATTTT. Translated, it gives CASSLSRVGTDTQYF.

Note on this clonotype: One junction end does not reproduce the germline sequence, and a read error may be involved. This chain uses TRBV4-1 with TRBJ2-7, with D perhaps TRBD2 (6 bases). CDR1 is MGHRA, CDR2 YSYEKL, per germline. CDR3 length: 15 residues. The DNA of the CDR3 is TGTGCCAGCAGCCAAGATTTTCGGGGGACCTACGAGCAGTACTTC. This sequence encodes CASSQDFRGTYEQYF.

The CDR3 sequence is CASSVIAGTGGTEQFF. CDR3 in DNA: TGTGCCAGCAGCGTTATCGCCGGGACAGGGGGTACTGAGCAGTTCTTC. This rearrangement joins TRBV9 to TRBJ2-1; 11 bases are a match to TRBD1. After removal of 2 bases from V and 9 bases from J, the junction contained 10 bases not matched to a gene. The CDR3 spans 16 residues. Germline V gene lookup returns CDR1 SGDLS and CDR2 YYNGEE.

In its sample, this clonotype was seen a few times. The genes are TRBV12-3 or TRBV12-4 and TRBJ1-1; D is perhaps TRBD1 (5 bases). The CDR3 loop spans 13 amino acids. Trimming took off 6 bases at V and 10 bases at J, with 18 bases between the two ends. CDR3 coding DNA: TGTGCCAGCAGCCCCCTAGGCGAGGGGCTAGCTTTCTTT. It codes for CASSPLGEGLAFF.

V gene TRBV7-9 combines with J gene TRBJ1-4, with TRBD1 matching over 7 bases. Germline V gene lookup returns CDR1 SEHNR and CDR2 FQNEAQ (reference sequence). With 6 bases clipped from V and 2 bases from J, the junction kept 6 bases outside the gene matches. This CDR3 comprises 15 residues. The CDR3 sequence is CASRPTGSTNEKLFF. As DNA, the CDR3 is TGTGCCAGCAGGCCGACAGGGTCTACTAATGAAAAACTGTTTTTT.

The V and J genes are TRBV7-9 and TRBJ1-4; TRBD1 might be the D (6 bases). CDR3 length: 15 amino acids. V dropped 5 bases and J dropped 4 bases, with 14 bases sitting between them. CDR1 is SEHNR, CDR2 FQNEAQ, per germline (reference sequence). CDR3 sequence reads: CASSPEGGSNEKLFF. In DNA form, the CDR3 reads TGTGCCAGCAGCCCGGAGGGGGGGAGTAATGAAAAACTGTTTTTT.

The V gene is TRBV7-4, the J gene TRBJ2-1, with TRBD2 matching 8 bases. The CDR3 runs 16 residues. J gave up 7 bases and V 4 bases, and 12 bases lay outside the gene matches. Germline-derived CDR1 and CDR2 are SGHVT and SQSDAQ. CDR3 sequence (DNA): TGTGCCAGCAGCTCCTCGACTAGCGACCTTGGGAATGAGCAGTTCTTC. It encodes CASSSSTSDLGNEQFF.

The chain uses TRBV7-9 and TRBJ2-7; the D gene could be TRBD1 or TRBD2 (5 bases each). Germline CDR1 SEHNR, CDR2 FQNEAQ (reference sequence). V lost 5 bases to trimming and J lost 4 bases, with 15 bases between them. The CDR3 extends over 14 amino acids. CDR3 nucleotides: TGTGCCAGCAGCGGAGAGGGGAAATTGTACGAGCAGTACTTC. Its protein product is CASSGEGKLYEQYF.

This clonotype was observed a handful of times. The chain recombines TRBV7-3 with TRBJ1-3, with D uncertain. The CDR3 contains 12 residues. CDR1 and CDR2 from the germline V gene are SGHTA and FQGTGA. V lost 2 bases and J lost 4, with 3 bases in between. The CDR3 region is CASSLRGNTIYF. The DNA for the CDR3 is TGTGCCAGCAGCTTACGAGGAAACACCATATATTTT.

This clonotype was seen once. The J gene is TRBJ1-5, the V gene TRBV6-5; no definite D call. CDR3 length: 14 residues. V was clipped by 7 bases and J by 1 base, with 11 bases between them. The V gene's germline CDR1 is MNHEY and CDR2 SVGAGI. CDR3 bases: TGTGCCAGCAAAGTAAGGGCGAGCAATCAGCCCCAGCATTTT. Translating gives CASKVRASNQPQHF.

This clonotype has at least ten counts. The V and J genes are TRBV7-8 and TRBJ2-7; 7 bases are shared with TRBD1. The CDR3 loop spans 14 amino acids. The germline CDR1 and CDR2 sequences are SGHVS and FQNEAQ. The junction had 7 bases not matched to a gene; V was cut back by 2 bases and J by 6 bases. The CDR3 spells CASSLPRGQSEQYF. The CDR3 coding sequence is TGTGCCAGCAGCTTACCTAGGGGGCAATCCGAGCAGTACTTC. Combining the CDR3 with reference TRBV7-8 and TRBJ2-7 gives the whole variable domain GAGVSQSPRYKVAKRGQDVALRCDPISGHVSLFWYQQALGQGPEFLTYFQNEAQLDKSGLPSDRFFAERPEGSVSTLKIQRTQQEDSAVYLCASSLPRGQSEQYFGPGTRLTVT.